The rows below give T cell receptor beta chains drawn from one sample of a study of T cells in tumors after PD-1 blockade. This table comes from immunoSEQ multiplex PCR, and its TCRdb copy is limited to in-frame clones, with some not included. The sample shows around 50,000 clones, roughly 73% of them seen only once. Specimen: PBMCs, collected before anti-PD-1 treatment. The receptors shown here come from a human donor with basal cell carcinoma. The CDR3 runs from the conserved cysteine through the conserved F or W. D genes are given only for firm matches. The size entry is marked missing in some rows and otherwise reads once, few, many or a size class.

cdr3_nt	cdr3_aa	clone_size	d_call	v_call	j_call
TGTGCCAGCAGCCAAGTTTCTAGACTCCACGAGCAGTACTTC	CASSQVSRLHEQYF	NA	NA	TRBV4-2	TRBJ2-7
TGTGCCAGCAGTACCCCCGGGGCAGGGTCGGACACTGAAGCTTTCTTT	CASSTPGAGSDTEAFF	NA	NA	TRBV28	TRBJ1-1
TGTGCCAGCAGTGTGGGGATCGGAGAGCCTTATGGCTACACCTTC	CASSVGIGEPYGYTF	NA	NA	TRBV2	TRBJ1-2
TGTGCCAGCAGCTGGCAGGGGGGAAATGGCTACACCTTC	CASSWQGGNGYTF	NA	TRBD1	TRBV7-8	TRBJ1-2
TGTGCCAGCAGCGGTTTTTGGGGGAGTACTATCCACGAGCAGTACTTC	CASSGFWGSTIHEQYF	NA	NA	TRBV28	TRBJ2-7
TGTGCCAGCAGTTTTACCGGGGAGCTGTTTTTT	CASSFTGELFF	NA	NA	TRBV12-3/TRBV12-4	TRBJ2-2
TGTGCCAGCAGTGCGGGACAGGGGGCGCAGAATTCACCCCTCCACTTT	CASSAGQGAQNSPLHF	NA	TRBD1	TRBV2	TRBJ1-6
TGTGCCAGCAGCTTGTCGGGCTCAAACATTCAGTACTTC	CASSLSGSNIQYF	NA	NA	TRBV5-6	TRBJ2-4
TGTGCCAGCTCACCACCACCAACCCCGGGGAAACAGTTCTTC	CASSPPPTPGKQFF	NA	NA	TRBV18	TRBJ2-1
TGTGCCAGCAGTTTAGGGACAGTCAGGACCTACGAGCAGTACTTC	CASSLGTVRTYEQYF	NA	TRBD1	TRBV28	TRBJ2-7
TGTGCCAGCAGCTTAGCGCAGTACGAGACCCAGTACTTC	CASSLAQYETQYF	NA	NA	TRBV7-6	TRBJ2-5
TGTGCCAGCAGCCAAGGGGTTGGTTCACCCCTCCACTTT	CASSQGVGSPLHF	NA	NA	TRBV3-1/TRBV3-2	TRBJ1-6
TGTGCCAGCGGTCCGAGAACAACTAATGAAAAACTGTTTTTT	CASGPRTTNEKLFF	NA	NA	TRBV11-2	TRBJ1-4
TGCGCCAGCAGCTTTGTGCAAGGGTACGAGCAGTACTTC	CASSFVQGYEQYF	few	NA	TRBV5-1	TRBJ2-7
TGTGCCAGCAGCCAGGATGGGGCCAACGTCCTGACTTTC	CASSQDGANVLTF	NA	NA	TRBV3-1/TRBV3-2	TRBJ2-6
TGTGCCAGCAGCTTCGGGCAGCCTGGAAACACCATATATTTT	CASSFGQPGNTIYF	NA	NA	TRBV5-6	TRBJ1-3
TGCGCCAGCAGCATGGTTGGACGGGGGAACACCGGGGAGCTGTTTTTT	CASSMVGRGNTGELFF	NA	NA	TRBV5-1	TRBJ2-2
TGTGCCAGCAGCATACAGGGAGGGAGCTCCTACGAGCAGTACTTC	CASSIQGGSSYEQYF	NA	NA	TRBV7-9	TRBJ2-7
TGTGCCAGCAGTCTACGACAGGGACCATCTGGGGCCAACGTCCTGACTTTC	CASSLRQGPSGANVLTF	NA	TRBD1	TRBV28	TRBJ2-6
TGTGCCCGGGGGAGGGGGAATACAGATACGCAGTATTTT	CARGRGNTDTQYF	NA	NA	TRBV30	TRBJ2-3
TGTGCCAGTAGTATGCGGACTAGCATTGATACGCAGTATTTT	CASSMRTSIDTQYF	NA	TRBD2	TRBV19	TRBJ2-3
TGTGCCAGCAGCTTGAGAAGGGAGCCAGGGGGGGCCAACGTCCTGACTTTC	CASSLRREPGGANVLTF	once	NA	TRBV5-5	TRBJ2-6
TGCAGCGTTGACAGGGACCACGAGCAGTACTTC	CSVDRDHEQYF	NA	NA	TRBV29-1	TRBJ2-7